These T cell receptor beta chains were read from a single sample in a study of T cell responses to AZD1222 COVID-19 vaccine. TCRdb's table, derived via immunoSEQ multiplex PCR, lists solely in-frame clones and lacks some. There are about 180,000 clones in the sample; around 90% occur only once, and 25% to 30% lies in the top ten. The sample consisted of peripheral blood, taken 28 days after the second AZD1222 dose. All receptors come from an adult who received the AZD1222 COVID-19 vaccine. CDR3s leave out the opening cysteine and the closing phenylalanine or tryptophan. The order of the fields is V gene, J gene, CDR3 protein.

TRBV4-1,TRBJ2-3,ASSALAGSTDTQY
TRBV28,TRBJ2-7,ASSLRTSLRYEQY
TRBV28,TRBJ2-7,ASSLEWQAQY
TRBV28,TRBJ2-1,ASSLGTSGSYEQF
TRBV7-9,TRBJ2-2,ASSLTSGSRTGELF
TRBV6-2/TRBV6-3,TRBJ2-2,ASSQWGELF
TRBV27,TRBJ2-7,ASRPRGHLSYEQY
TRBV7-9,TRBJ2-7,ASRHRDRVGIGEQY
TRBV4-1,TRBJ1-3,ASSQTTTNTIY
TRBV11-3,TRBJ1-3,ASSLEGRRTSSGNTIY
TRBV19,TRBJ2-7,ASSLGGIQLEQY
TRBV9,TRBJ2-4,ASSVGTPTNIQY